Reported below is one T cell receptor (beta chain). Its antigen is currently not known. No base quality values were provided; no much bigger clone lies one nucleotide off. Germline trimming amounts to 3 bases on V and 3 bases on J, with 5 as the count of junction bases outside the gene matches. From its cysteine to its phenylalanine, the CDR3 spans 15 amino acids. Only CDR3 DNA remains: 45 bases, in frame from the first base. Per the germline V gene, KGHDR is the CDR1 and SFDVKD is the CDR2. This sample stems from a study of T cell responses to AZD1222 COVID-19 vaccine (dated by TCRdb to about 2021). About the investigation overall: AZD1222 recipients whose second dose came at about 4 weeks and those whose second dose came at about 12 weeks were combined into one group, since spike-specific TCR depth and breadth did not differ between the two schedules. A total of 233 trial participants underwent TCR sequencing, of whom 200 to 220 received two doses of AZD1222 and about 25 received two doses of the MenACWY control vaccine. Trial participants were enrolled by age into 18-55, 56-69 and 70-plus year subgroups, with approximately 150, 30 and 60 TCR-sequenced participants respectively. General conclusions and limits of the study: A significant rise in spike-specific TCR breadth and depth was observed after two AZD1222 doses relative to day 0 and relative to MenACWY recipients. In the small 56-69-year group, the increase in depth fell short of significance, most likely because of low power. Participants were mostly white British, with more females than males. The authors suggested clonal diversity may have been underestimated. The whole spike protein was spanned by vaccine-associated CD4 TCRs, and dominant responses were seen in regions 160-218 and 743-854. Conclusions about previously exposed vaccinees were limited because only six or seven AZD1222 recipients were SARS-CoV-2 seropositive at baseline. Because no day 14 peak-response samples were available, repertoires were characterized only after the peak T cell response. Reportedly, close to half of the unique spike-specific TCRs recognized epitopes lying outside the regions that are mutated in the B.1.351 and B.1.1.7 variants.

The CDR3 regions of human TCRbeta chains were subjected to immunosequencing. Per the source publication's procedure: TCRs in the repertoires were compared against a reference library of SARS-CoV-2-specific TCRs that had been generated with the MIRA antigen-specificity platform. Breadth was defined as the fraction of unique TCRs that were SARS-CoV-2-associated. Depth was defined as the fraction of total T cells that were SARS-CoV-2-associated. Using the MIRA data, every spike-specific TCR was mapped to the spike region that the TCR reacted to and assigned to either a CD4 or a CD8 class. Log10-transformed breadth and depth values were compared by one-way ANOVA with Sidak's multiple comparisons tests. TCRdb's version of the immuneACCESS table is confined to in-frame rearrangements and falls short of the full clone set. An unresolved V gene accounts for under half of the shortfall where checked; the remainder is of unknown origin. That table supplies the V and J calls and clone size; D and trimming were determined from the DNA. In this sample the table shows tens of thousands of clones, roughly nine tenths of which occur a single time. Approximately 4.5% of the sample comes from the top ten.

The time point label for this specimen denotes: baseline before first vaccination. Vaccinee samples were obtained from the UK trials COV001 and COV002, which included a single-blind randomized controlled phase 2/3 trial of AZD1222 (ChAdOx1 nCoV-19) in healthy adults. For TCRbeta chain sequencing, PBMC samples were collected from trial participants at day 0 and at day 28 after the second dose. Sequenced material: peripheral blood, taken on day 0 of AZD1222 vaccination. The chain links TRBV24-1 with TRBJ2-7, with 9 bases aligning to TRBD2. The receptor was isolated from an adult in good health. The nucleotide sequence reads TGTGCCACCAGTGATAATAGCGGGAGAGGCTACGAGCAGTACTTC. This codes for CATSDNSGRGYEQYF.